This entry features one T cell receptor (beta chain) sequence. Treatment here: randomized to nivolumab then ipilimumab (arm A) or the reverse (arm B). The protocol was immunoSEQ multiplex PCR, while the TCRdb copy is restricted to in-frame clones and leaves out a portion. This sample has about 12,000 clones, with about 65% found just once. With 2 bases clipped from V and 0 bases from J, the junction kept 13 bases outside the gene matches. The CDR3 length is 19 residues. Germline lookup yields CDR1 SGHAT and CDR2 FQDESV (reference sequence). The data were obtained in a study of sequential checkpoint blockade in melanoma.

Sequences were derived from CD8+ T cells sorted from blood (inferred from file names), sampled from a patient given nivolumab and ipilimumab in sequence. This chain connects TRBV11-1 to TRBJ1-1; 9 bases align to TRBD1. The receptor's source is a human donor with melanoma. The CDR3, as DNA: TGTGCCAGCAGCTTATCAGGGACCGGGACAGGGACTGTGAACACTGAAGCTTTCTTT. It specifies CASSLSGTGTGTVNTEAFF.